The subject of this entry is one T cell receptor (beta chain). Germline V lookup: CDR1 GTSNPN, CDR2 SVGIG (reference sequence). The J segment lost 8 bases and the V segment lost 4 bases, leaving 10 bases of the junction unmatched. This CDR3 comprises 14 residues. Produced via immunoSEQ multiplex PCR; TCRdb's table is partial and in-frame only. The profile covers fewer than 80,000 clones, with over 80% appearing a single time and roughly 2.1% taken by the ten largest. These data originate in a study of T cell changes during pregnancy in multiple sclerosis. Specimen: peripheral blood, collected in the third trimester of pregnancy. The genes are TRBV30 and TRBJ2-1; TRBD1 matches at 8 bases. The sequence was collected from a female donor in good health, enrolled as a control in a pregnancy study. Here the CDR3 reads CAWTPGGSFDEQFF. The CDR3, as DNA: TGTGCCTGGACCCCAGGGGGCAGTTTCGATGAGCAGTTCTTC.